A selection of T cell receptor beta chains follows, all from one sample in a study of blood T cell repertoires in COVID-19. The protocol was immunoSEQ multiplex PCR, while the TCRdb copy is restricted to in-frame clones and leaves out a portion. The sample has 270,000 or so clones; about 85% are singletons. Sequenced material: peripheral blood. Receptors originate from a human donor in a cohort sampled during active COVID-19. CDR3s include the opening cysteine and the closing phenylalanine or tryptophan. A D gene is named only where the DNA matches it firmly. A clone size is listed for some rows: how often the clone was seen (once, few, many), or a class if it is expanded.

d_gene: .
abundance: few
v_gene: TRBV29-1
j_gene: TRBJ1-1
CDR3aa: CSVGQLNTEAFF

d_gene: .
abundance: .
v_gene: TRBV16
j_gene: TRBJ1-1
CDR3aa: CASSVTVNTEAFF

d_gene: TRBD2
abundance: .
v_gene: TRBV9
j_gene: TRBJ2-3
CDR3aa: CASRRLAGSTDTQYF

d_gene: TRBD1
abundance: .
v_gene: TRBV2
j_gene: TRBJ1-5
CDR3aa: CASSEGRGTGNQPQHF

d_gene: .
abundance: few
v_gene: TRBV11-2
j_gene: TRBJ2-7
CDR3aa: CASSALTRVYEQYF

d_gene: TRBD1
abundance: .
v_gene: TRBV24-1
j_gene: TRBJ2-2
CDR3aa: CATRGQGGLTGELFF

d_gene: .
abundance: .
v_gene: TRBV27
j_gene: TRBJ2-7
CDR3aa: CASSFWSRGTYEQYF

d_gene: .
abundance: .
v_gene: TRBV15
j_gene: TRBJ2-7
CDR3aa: CATSRVRDSTYEQYF

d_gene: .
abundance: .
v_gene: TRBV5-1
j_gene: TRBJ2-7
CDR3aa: CASSFASGSYEQYF

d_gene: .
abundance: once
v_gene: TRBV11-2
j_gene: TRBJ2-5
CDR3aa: CASSFMLAQETQYF

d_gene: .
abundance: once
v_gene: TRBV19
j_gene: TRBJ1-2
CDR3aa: CATRGGERGYTF

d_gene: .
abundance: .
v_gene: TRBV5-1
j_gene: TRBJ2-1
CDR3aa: CASSLAQVFNEQFF

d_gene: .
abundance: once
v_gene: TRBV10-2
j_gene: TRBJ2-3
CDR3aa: CASISVGTDTQYF

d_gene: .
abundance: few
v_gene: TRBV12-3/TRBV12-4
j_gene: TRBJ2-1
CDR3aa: CASSLYNEQFF

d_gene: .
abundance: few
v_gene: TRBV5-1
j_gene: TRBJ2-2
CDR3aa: CASSLVAINTGELFF

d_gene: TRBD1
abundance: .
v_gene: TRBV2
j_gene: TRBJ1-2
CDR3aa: CASSDFTGDYGYTF

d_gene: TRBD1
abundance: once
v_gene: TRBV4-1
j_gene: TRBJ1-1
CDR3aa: CASSQVSRTGSTEAFF

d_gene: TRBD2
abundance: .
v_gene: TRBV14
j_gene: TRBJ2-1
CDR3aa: CASSQDYGLAGGYEQFF

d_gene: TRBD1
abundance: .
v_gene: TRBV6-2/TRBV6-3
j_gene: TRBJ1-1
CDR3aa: CASSHRGPTEAFF

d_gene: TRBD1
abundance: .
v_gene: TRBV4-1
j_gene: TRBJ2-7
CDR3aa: CASSRPGTGTYEQYF

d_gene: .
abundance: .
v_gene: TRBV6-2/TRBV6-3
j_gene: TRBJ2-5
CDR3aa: CASSYWREAGETQYF

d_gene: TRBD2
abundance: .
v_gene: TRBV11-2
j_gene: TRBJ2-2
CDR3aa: CASRRASGPNTGELFF

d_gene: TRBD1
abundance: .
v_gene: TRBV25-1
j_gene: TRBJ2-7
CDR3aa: CASRGTGRIYEQYF

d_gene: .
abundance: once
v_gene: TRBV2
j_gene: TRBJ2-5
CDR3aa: CATRGGAGRWETQYF

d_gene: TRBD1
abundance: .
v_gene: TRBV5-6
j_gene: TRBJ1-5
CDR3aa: CASSSQGYNQPQHF

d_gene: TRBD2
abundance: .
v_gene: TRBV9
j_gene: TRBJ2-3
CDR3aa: CASTETSGGTDTQYF

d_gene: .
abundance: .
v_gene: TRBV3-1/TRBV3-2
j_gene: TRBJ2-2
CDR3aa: CASSQEVPSGELFF

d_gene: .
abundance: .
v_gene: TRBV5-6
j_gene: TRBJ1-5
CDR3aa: CASSLGGRVGNQPQHF

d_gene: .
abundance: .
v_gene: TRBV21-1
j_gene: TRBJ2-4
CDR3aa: CASSKVLARGRLNIQYF

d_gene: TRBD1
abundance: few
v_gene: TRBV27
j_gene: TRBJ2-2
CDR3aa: CASSTGVTTGELFF

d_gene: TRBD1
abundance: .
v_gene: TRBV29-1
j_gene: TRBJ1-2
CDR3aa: CSVGTGGYYGYTF

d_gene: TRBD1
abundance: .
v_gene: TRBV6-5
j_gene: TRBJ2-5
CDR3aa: CASSRDRGKETQYF

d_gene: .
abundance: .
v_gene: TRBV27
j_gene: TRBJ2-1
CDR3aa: CASSPLPRVYNEQFF

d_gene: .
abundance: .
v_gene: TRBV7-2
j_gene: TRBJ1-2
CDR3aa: CASSLIDFSPFNYGYTF

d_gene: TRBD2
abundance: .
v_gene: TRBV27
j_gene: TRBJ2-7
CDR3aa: CATTSGILGGGMKQYF

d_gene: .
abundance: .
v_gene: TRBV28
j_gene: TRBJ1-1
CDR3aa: CASEGGTEAFF

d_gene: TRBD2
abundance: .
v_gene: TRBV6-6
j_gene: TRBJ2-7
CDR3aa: CASTDLAGGYEQYF

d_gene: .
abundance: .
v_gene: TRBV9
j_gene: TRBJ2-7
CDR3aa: CASSVDEYEQYF

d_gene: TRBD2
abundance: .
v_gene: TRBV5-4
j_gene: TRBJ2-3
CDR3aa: CASSISVAGSRDTQYF

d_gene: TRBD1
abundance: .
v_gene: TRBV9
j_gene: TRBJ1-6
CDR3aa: CASSVRAGGNSPLHF

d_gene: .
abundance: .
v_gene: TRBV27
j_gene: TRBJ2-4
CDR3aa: CASGPSGQTLAKNIQYF

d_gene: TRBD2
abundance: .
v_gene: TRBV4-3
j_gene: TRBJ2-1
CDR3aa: CASSQDGGRVSYNEQFF

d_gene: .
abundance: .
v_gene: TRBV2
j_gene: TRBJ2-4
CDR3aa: CASSEFLSGQGGSAKNIQYF